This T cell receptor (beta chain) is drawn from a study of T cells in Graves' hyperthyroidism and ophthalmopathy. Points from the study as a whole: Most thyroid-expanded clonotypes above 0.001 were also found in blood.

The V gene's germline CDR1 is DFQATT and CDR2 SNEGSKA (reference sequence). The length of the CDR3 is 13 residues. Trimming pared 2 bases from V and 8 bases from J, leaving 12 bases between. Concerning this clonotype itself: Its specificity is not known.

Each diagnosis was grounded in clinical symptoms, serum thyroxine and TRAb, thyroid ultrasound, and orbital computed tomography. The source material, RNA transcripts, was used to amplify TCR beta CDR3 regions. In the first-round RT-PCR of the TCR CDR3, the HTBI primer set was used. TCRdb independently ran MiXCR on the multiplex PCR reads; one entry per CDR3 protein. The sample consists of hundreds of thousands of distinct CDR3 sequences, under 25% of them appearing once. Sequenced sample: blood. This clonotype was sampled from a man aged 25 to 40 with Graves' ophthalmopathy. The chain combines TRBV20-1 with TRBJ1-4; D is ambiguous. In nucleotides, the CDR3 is TGCAGTGCTAGATCCCCCGACGACGAAAAACTGTTTTTT. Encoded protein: CSARSPDDEKLFF.